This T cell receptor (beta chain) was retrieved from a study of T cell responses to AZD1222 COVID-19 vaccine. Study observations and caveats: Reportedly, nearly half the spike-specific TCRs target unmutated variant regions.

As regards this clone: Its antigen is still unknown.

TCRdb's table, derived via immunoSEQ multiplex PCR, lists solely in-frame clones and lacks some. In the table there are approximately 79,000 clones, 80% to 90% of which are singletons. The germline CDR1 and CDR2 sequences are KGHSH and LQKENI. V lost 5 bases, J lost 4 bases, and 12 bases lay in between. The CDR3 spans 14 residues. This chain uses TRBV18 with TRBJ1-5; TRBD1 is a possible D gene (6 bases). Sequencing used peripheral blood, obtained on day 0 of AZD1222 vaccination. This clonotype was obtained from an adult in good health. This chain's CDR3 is CASSRSGANQPQHF. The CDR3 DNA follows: TGTGCCAGCTCAAGGTCGGGGGCAAATCAGCCCCAGCATTTT.